The 3 T cell receptor beta chains presented below share a single source sample, sequenced in a study of cytomegalovirus exposure and HLA in healthy donors. PCR amplification relied on 60 Vbeta primers (plus 13 Jbeta primers). Sequencing was performed with immunoSEQ multiplex PCR; in TCRdb, only in-frame clones are kept and a portion is missing. The table has 200,000 or so clones, about 81% seen once. Material for sequencing was PBMCs. These receptors originate from a woman in her thirties or forties in good health and CMV-seronegative.

The rearrangement uses TRBV18 and TRBJ2-5; TRBD1 might be the D (5 bases). CDR1 KGHSH and CDR2 LQKENI come from the germline V gene. The V end was cut by 4 bases, the J end by 3 bases, with 6 bases between. The CDR3 extends over 12 amino acids. CDR3: CASSLGEETQYF. CDR3 DNA: TGTGCCAGCTCACTAGGGGAAGAGACCCAGTACTTC.

This chain links TRBV7-6 with TRBJ2-3, with 7 nucleotides matching TRBD1. The CDR3 spans 15 residues. The V segment lost 2 bases and the J segment 5 bases; nucleotides outside the gene matches: 7. Germline-derived CDR1 and CDR2 are SGHVS and FNYEAQ. CDR3 amino acids: CASSLQGVNVDTQYF. Written as DNA, the CDR3 is TGTGCCAGCAGCTTACAGGGGGTGAACGTAGATACGCAGTATTTT.

Worth noting for this clone: Other DNA variants within this sample encode the same CDR3. The DNA of the CDR3 is TGTGCCAGCAGTTTATTCTCCGGAGGGGGCTACACCTTC. This encodes CASSLFSGGGYTF. The chain employs TRBV27 and TRBJ1-2, with no clear D. Per the germline V gene, CDR1 is MNHEY and CDR2 is SMNVEV (reference sequence). The CDR3 loop spans 13 amino acids. The V end was cut by 1 base, the J end by 8 bases, with 11 bases between.